This passage covers 28 T cell receptor beta chains from one sample sequenced in a study of response to subunit inactivated influenza vaccine. TCRdb processed the RT-PCR reads anew with MiXCR; each CDR3 protein has one entry. The table lists over 450,000 distinct CDR3 sequences, 13% of them singletons. The source material was PBMCs from blood, sampled 35 to 45 days after vaccination. Receptors originate from a man aged 45-65 years who received an inactivated influenza vaccine.

This clonotype has a handful of counts. The rearrangement links TRBV20-1 to TRBJ2-7, with 10 bases identical to TRBD2. V lost 3 bases, J lost 2 bases, and 4 bases stayed unmatched. Germline V gene sequence: CDR1 DFQATT, CDR2 SNEGSKA (reference sequence). The CDR3 consists of 14 residues. CDR3 nucleotides: TGCAGTGCTAGGGGGCTAGCGGGAGCCTACGAGCAGTACTTC. Translation gives CSARGLAGAYEQYF.

This clonotype was counted only a few times. J is TRBJ2-1 and V is TRBV4-3; D not resolved. V gave up 5 bases and J gave up 5 bases, with 16 bases separating them. CDR3 length: 15 amino acids. Germline assignment: CDR1 LGHNA and CDR2 YSLEER. CDR3 residues: CASSSNGQPNNEQFF. For the CDR3, the DNA is TGCGCCAGCAGCTCGAACGGGCAGCCAAACAATGAGCAGTTCTTC.

Ten or more counts support this clonotype. The rearrangement joins TRBV5-1 to TRBJ1-4; D might be TRBD1 (6 bases). The CDR3 length is 16 residues. Per germline, CDR1 SGHRS and CDR2 YFSETQ. Trimming removed 0 bases at V and 7 bases at J, with 16 bases between. The CDR3 DNA sequence: TGCGCCAGCAGCTTGGCCCCACAGGGCGGGTCTGAAAAACTGTTTTTT. Protein: CASSLAPQGGSEKLFF. Drawing the rest from reference TRBV5-1 and TRBJ1-4, the complete variable domain is KAGVTQTPRYLIKTRGQQVTLSCSPISGHRSVSWYQQTPGQGLQFLFEYFSETQRNKGNFPGRFSGRQFSNSRSEMNVSTLELGDSALYLCASSLAPQGGSEKLFFGSGTQLSVL.

V and J are TRBV10-3 and TRBJ2-7; unclear D gene. The CDR3 totals 13 residues. Looked up from germline, CDR1 is ENHRY and CDR2 is SYGVKD. V was trimmed by 10 bases and J by 2 bases, leaving 15 bases between them. The CDR3: CATAVQSAYEQYF. For the CDR3, the DNA is TGTGCCACCGCCGTACAGTCCGCCTACGAGCAGTACTTC.

The chain joins TRBV12-3 or TRBV12-4 to TRBJ2-5; 14 bases map to TRBD2. The J segment lost 5 bases and the V segment lost 5 bases, leaving 7 bases of the junction unmatched. The CDR3 is made up of 16 amino acids. CDR3 residues: CASSIPGTSGSETQYF. CDR3 nucleotide sequence: TGTGCCAGCAGTATTCCCGGGACTAGCGGGAGTGAGACCCAGTACTTC.

The genes are TRBV6-2 or TRBV6-3 and TRBJ1-2; possible D gene TRBD1, 5 bases. CDR3 length: 18 residues. V was pared by 3 bases and J by 5 bases, with 25 bases between. Per the germline V gene, CDR1 is MNHEY and CDR2 is SVGEGT. The DNA for the CDR3 is TGTGCCAGCAGTTATTGGGGACGATCGACAGAAGGAGGTTATGGCTACACCTTC. Protein sequence: CASSYWGRSTEGGYGYTF.

Turning to this clonotype: A much larger clonotype is one base distant, so this may be a read error. J is TRBJ1-1 and V is TRBV3-1; D ambiguous. This CDR3 region has 12 residues. V gave up 5 bases and J gave up 1 base, with 5 bases separating them. CDR1 LGHDT and CDR2 YNNKEL come from the germline V gene (reference sequence). The CDR3 here is CASSNTNTEAFF. Here the CDR3 DNA reads TGTGCCAGCAGCAATACGAACACTGAAGCTTTCTTT.

This clonotype was observed a few times. V usage is TRBV11-2 and J usage is TRBJ2-3; D possibly uses TRBD1 or TRBD2 (5 bases each). CDR1 SGHAT and CDR2 FQNNGV come from the germline V gene. The CDR3 extends over 17 amino acids. V was cut by 7 bases and J by 0 bases, with 20 bases left in between. The DNA of the CDR3 is TGTGCCAGCACCACCCTCCGGGGCCGGACTAGCACAGATACGCAGTATTTT. It is translated as CASTTLRGRTSTDTQYF.

CDR3 region: CASSQDWGGLDTQYF. CDR3 DNA: TGCGCCAGCAGCCAAGATTGGGGGGGCCTGGATACGCAGTATTTT. The V call is TRBV4-3, the J call TRBJ2-3, with D perhaps TRBD2 (7 bases). V gave up 0 bases and J gave up 6 bases, with 13 bases separating them. Germline V CDR1 and CDR2: LGHNA, YSLEER. CDR3 length equals 15 residues.

This clonotype showed up just a few times. The chain recombines TRBV29-1 with TRBJ2-7; no clear D gene. V lost 1 base, J lost 7 bases, and 17 bases lay in between. Looked up from germline, CDR1 is SQVTM and CDR2 is ANQGSEA. The CDR3 runs 14 residues. The CDR3 DNA reads as TGCAGCGTTGAAGGACAAGAGATTGGATCGGAGCAGTACTTC. Its protein product is CSVEGQEIGSEQYF.

V is TRBV27 and J is TRBJ2-6, with a tentative D call TRBD2 (5 bases). The CDR3 runs to 16 residues. The germline gives CDR1 MNHEY, CDR2 SMNVEV (reference sequence). With 7 bases removed from V and 0 bases from J, the gap between germline ends came to 13 bases. The CDR3 spells CASTPAGNSGANVLTF. CDR3 coding DNA: TGTGCCAGCACTCCTGCCGGGAACTCTGGGGCCAACGTCCTGACTTTC.

A few counts support this clonotype. V and J are TRBV20-1 and TRBJ2-1; D is possibly TRBD2 (6 bases). CDR1 is DFQATT, CDR2 SNEGSKA, per germline (reference sequence). The CDR3 sequence is 14 residues long. Trimming took 2 bases from V and 6 from J, leaving 14 bases between them. This CDR3 reads CSARRSGAFNEQFF. The CDR3 coding sequence is TGCAGTGCTAGAAGGTCGGGAGCTTTCAATGAGCAGTTCTTC.

As for this clonotype: A much larger clone lies a single base off, so this may be a read error. The chain employs TRBV7-9 and TRBJ1-5; tentative D call: TRBD1 (6 bases). This CDR3 region has 15 residues. CDR1 and CDR2 (germline): SEHNR, FQNEAQ (reference sequence). The chain's CDR3 is CTSSLTTGYSQPQHF. The DNA for the CDR3 is TGTACCAGCAGCCTCACAACAGGGTACAGTCAGCCCCAGCATTTT.

The chain uses TRBV7-2 and TRBJ2-1; no clear D gene. The CDR3 runs to 16 residues. Germline assignment: CDR1 SGHTA and CDR2 FQGNSA. Trimming shortened V by 1 base and J by 0 bases, and 10 bases separated the two germline ends. Written as DNA, the CDR3 is TGTGCCAGCAGCTTAGACAGCCGAAGCTCCTACAATGAGCAGTTCTTC. Its translation: CASSLDSRSSYNEQFF.

This rearrangement joins TRBV6-1 to TRBJ2-5, with D perhaps assigned TRBD1 or TRBD2 (6 bases each). The CDR3 totals 15 residues. Looked up from germline, CDR1 is MNHNS and CDR2 is SASEGT. Trimming left V 8 bases short and J 4 bases short, with 20 bases between. The CDR3 reads CASGGGRGVGETQYF. CDR3 sequence (DNA): TGTGCCAGCGGTGGGGGGCGCGGGGTAGGAGAGACCCAGTACTTC.

A few counts support this clonotype. The genes are TRBV6-5 and TRBJ2-2; possibly TRBD1 for D (6 bases). The CDR3 has 16 amino acids. Germline loops: CDR1 MNHEY, CDR2 SVGAGI. The germline V and J ends were trimmed by 0 bases and 5 bases, with 13 bases remaining between them. CDR3 in DNA: TGTGCCAGCAGTTACTCGAGGGGGACCCGGACCGGGGAGCTGTTTTTT. Translated, it gives CASSYSRGTRTGELFF.

This clonotype was picked up many times. The chain combines TRBV20-1 with TRBJ2-1; D may be TRBD2 (6 bases). V was clipped by 1 base and J by 0 bases, with 13 bases between them. CDR1 and CDR2 (germline): DFQATT, SNEGSKA (reference sequence). The CDR3 runs to 16 residues. CDR3: CSARVLGRSSYNEQFF. CDR3 nucleotide sequence: TGCAGTGCTAGAGTCCTAGGGAGGAGCTCCTACAATGAGCAGTTCTTC.

The CDR3: CASSLGGQGADTQYF. CDR3 sequence (DNA): TGCGCCAGCAGCTTGGGGGGCCAGGGGGCAGATACGCAGTATTTT. The chain combines TRBV5-1 with TRBJ2-3; 7 positions match TRBD1. After removal of 0 bases from V and 4 bases from J, the junction contained 5 bases not matched to a gene. The V gene's germline CDR1 is SGHRS and CDR2 YFSETQ. There are 15 residues in the CDR3.

This clonotype was seen a handful of times. The CDR3 region has the DNA TGCAGTGCTAGGCCGGGACAGGGGCTGAACATTCAGTACTTC. As protein: CSARPGQGLNIQYF. This rearrangement joins TRBV20-1 to TRBJ2-4, with TRBD1 identical over 10 bases. The CDR3 is 14 amino acids. The germline V gene has CDR1 DFQATT and CDR2 SNEGSKA (reference sequence). Germline trimming cut 3 bases from V and 7 bases from J; bases unmatched to any gene: 6.

This clonotype was counted ten times or more. CDR3 in amino acids: CASSELRLGDNSPLHF. CDR3 nucleotide sequence: TGTGCCAGCAGTGAACTCCGGCTCGGGGATAATTCACCCCTCCACTTT. The genes are TRBV6-1 and TRBJ1-6; the D is unclear. Germline lookup yields CDR1 MNHNS and CDR2 SASEGT. The V and J ends lost 2 bases and 5 bases respectively, with 13 bases between them. This CDR3 comprises 16 residues.

This clonotype was seen only a few times. The chain couples TRBV4-3 to TRBJ2-7; no definite D call. Trimming pared 0 bases from V and 2 bases from J, leaving 17 bases between. CDR1 LGHNA and CDR2 YSLEER come from the germline V gene. There are 17 residues in the CDR3. Written as DNA, the CDR3 is TGCGCCAGCAGCCAAGAAATCTCGGCACCAAAAACCTACGAGCAGTACTTC. Translation gives CASSQEISAPKTYEQYF.

Many counts were recorded for this clonotype. This chain joins TRBV7-8 and TRBJ2-1, with 9 bases that match TRBD2. Germline CDR1 SGHVS, CDR2 FQNEAQ. CDR3 length: 18 amino acids. V was clipped by 0 bases and J by 0 bases; unmatched bases: 6. DNA for the CDR3: TGTGCCAGCAGCTTAGCAAGCCTAGCGGGGAGCTCCTACAATGAGCAGTTCTTC. It yields the protein CASSLASLAGSSYNEQFF.

J is TRBJ2-2 and V is TRBV7-2; 7 positions match TRBD1. Per the germline V gene, CDR1 is SGHTA and CDR2 is FQGNSA. The CDR3 runs to 16 residues. Trimming removed 6 bases from V and 2 bases from J; junction bases left unmatched: 9. The CDR3 is CASRRAGTDNTGELFF. As DNA, the CDR3 is TGTGCCAGCAGGAGGGCCGGGACAGACAACACCGGGGAGCTGTTTTTT.

This clonotype was seen more than once but under ten times. The CDR3 DNA reads as TGTGCCAGTAGTATCACCGGGACAGGGACCTACAATGAGCAGTTCTTC. Translating it yields CASSITGTGTYNEQFF. V is TRBV19 and J is TRBJ2-1, with 9 bases matching TRBD1. V gave up 3 bases and J gave up 2 bases; unmatched junction bases: 5. The CDR3 is 16 amino acids. From germline, CDR1 is LNHDA and CDR2 SQIVND (reference sequence).

The V call is TRBV7-2, the J call TRBJ2-5, with TRBD2 matching over 8 bases. The J segment lost 5 bases and the V segment lost 3 bases, leaving 8 bases of the junction unmatched. Germline loops: CDR1 SGHTA, CDR2 FQGNSA. This CDR3 has 15 residues. CDR3 nucleotide sequence: TGTGCCAGCAGCTTCCAACCCCAGCGGGGGGAGACCCAGTACTTC. This gives the protein CASSFQPQRGETQYF.

V and J are TRBV18 and TRBJ2-7; D ambiguous. This CDR3 is built from 13 residues. Trimming cost V 2 bases and J 5 bases, with 10 bases left between them. Germline CDR1 is KGHSH and CDR2 is LQKENI. CDR3 nucleotides: TGTGCCAGCTCACCAACGGGTGGGAACGAGCAGTACTTC. Translating it yields CASSPTGGNEQYF. Together with reference TRBV18 and TRBJ2-7, the CDR3 gives the full variable domain: NAGVMQNPRHLVRRRGQEARLRCSPMKGHSHVYWYRQLPEEGLKFMVYLQKENIIDESGMPKERFSAEFPKEGPSILRIQQVVRGDSAAYFCASSPTGGNEQYFGPGTRLTVT.

This clonotype was seen only a few times. The chain combines TRBV24-1 with TRBJ2-7; the D is unclear. The germline gives CDR1 KGHDR, CDR2 SFDVKD. This CDR3 region has 13 residues. The V end lost 6 bases, the J end lost 2 bases, and 10 bases lay between the germline ends. This chain's CDR3 is CATSPGPAYEQYF. The CDR3 nucleotides read TGTGCCACCAGTCCCGGGCCCGCCTACGAGCAGTACTTC.

This clonotype was detected many times. The chain employs TRBV25-1 and TRBJ2-7, with a weak D call TRBD2 (6 bases). The CDR3 is 14 residues long. Germline V gene sequence: CDR1 MGHDK, CDR2 SYGVNS. Deletions cut 6 bases from V and 0 bases from J, with 12 bases between. CDR3 bases: TGTGCCAGCAGCCTCCTGGGGGGCTCCTACGAGCAGTACTTC. Protein: CASSLLGGSYEQYF.